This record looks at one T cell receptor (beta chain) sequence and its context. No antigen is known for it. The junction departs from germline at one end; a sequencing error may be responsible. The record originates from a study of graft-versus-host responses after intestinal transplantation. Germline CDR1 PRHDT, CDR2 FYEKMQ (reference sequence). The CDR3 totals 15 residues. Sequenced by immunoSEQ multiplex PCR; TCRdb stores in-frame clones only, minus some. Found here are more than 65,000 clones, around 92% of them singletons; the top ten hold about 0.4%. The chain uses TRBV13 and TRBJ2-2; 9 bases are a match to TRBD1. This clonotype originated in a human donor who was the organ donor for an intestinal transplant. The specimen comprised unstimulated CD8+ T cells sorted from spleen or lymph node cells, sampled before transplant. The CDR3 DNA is TGTGCCAGCAGCCTAGGGACAGGGAACGTCGGGGAGCTGTTTTTT. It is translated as CASSLGTGNVGELFF.